Below, one T cell receptor beta chain is given with its context. The antigen is undetermined. The sample comes from a study of blood T cells in healthy people across ages. Study-wide results and caveats: With naive T cell percentage, TCR beta diversity showed a strong correlation.

A sample-barcoded 5' primer and a J-beta primer mix were used in a second PCR of roughly 7 to 12 cycles. Through a template-switch adaptor with 12 random nucleotides, each cDNA molecule received a tag. TCRdb independently ran MiXCR on the 5' RACE reads; one entry per CDR3 protein. The sample yields about 670,000 distinct CDR3 sequences, roughly 43% seen once. The ends were cut back, 7 bases at V and 5 bases at J, with 17 bases in the middle. The CDR3 contains 14 residues. The receptor was derived from an older man in good health. The sample consisted of blood. V and J are TRBV12-3 or TRBV12-4 and TRBJ1-1; a possible D gene is TRBD1 (6 bases). CDR3 loop: CASKPTGSGTEAFF. The CDR3 nucleotides read TGTGCCAGCAAACCAACAGGGAGCGGGACTGAAGCTTTCTTT.